One sample yielded the 22 T cell receptor beta chains listed below, sequenced in a study of blood T cell repertoires in COVID-19. Profiling relied on immunoSEQ multiplex PCR, and the TCRdb table lists in-frame clones only, not all of them. Of some 250,000 clones detected, 70% to 90% appear once; the ten largest clones hold around 2%. Sequencing used PBMCs or T cells enriched from blood (not recorded which). These receptors all come from a woman in her fifties or sixties who had recovered from COVID-19.

This sequence joins TRBV2 and TRBJ1-6, with a possible D match to TRBD1 (5 bases). The CDR3 runs 13 residues. V was pared by 4 bases and J by 6 bases, with 7 bases between. Germline V gives CDR1 SNHLY, CDR2 FYNNEI. The CDR3 DNA reads as TGTGCCAGCAGTGTGCAGGGTAATTCACCCCTCCACTTT. As protein: CASSVQGNSPLHF.

This clone was counted ten times or more. The rearrangement uses TRBV10-1 and TRBJ2-3, with TRBD2 matching 10 bases. The CDR3 runs to 16 residues. V lost 6 bases, J lost 4 bases, and 10 bases stayed unmatched. From germline, CDR1 is WNHNN and CDR2 SYGVQD (reference sequence). CDR3 protein: CASSPASGRASDTQYF. The CDR3 DNA reads TGCGCCAGCAGCCCAGCGAGCGGGAGGGCGTCAGATACGCAGTATTTT.

This CDR3 is CASSIGAQGLSLSRADTQYF. CDR3 DNA sequence: TGTGCCAGTAGTATCGGGGCGCAGGGGCTTAGTCTGTCTCGCGCGGATACGCAGTATTTT. The gene calls are TRBV19 and TRBJ2-3; tentative D call: TRBD1 (6 bases). The germline CDR1 and CDR2 sequences are LNHDA and SQIVND (reference sequence). The CDR3 is 20 amino acids. The ends were cut back, 3 bases at V and 6 bases at J, with 31 bases in the middle.

The rearrangement uses TRBV27 and TRBJ1-1; maybe TRBD1 (5 bases). CDR3 length: 14 residues. V lost 8 bases and J 5 bases, leaving 18 bases between the germline ends. Germline V CDR1 and CDR2: MNHEY, SMNVEV (reference sequence). CDR3 coding DNA: TGTGCCAGCCGTCCTCAGGGAAAGTTAACTGAAGCTTTCTTT. Translation gives CASRPQGKLTEAFF.

V and J are TRBV5-1 and TRBJ2-2, with TRBD2 matching 7 bases. The germline CDR1 and CDR2 sequences are SGHRS and YFSETQ. The V and J ends lost 4 bases and 6 bases, in that order; junction bases with no gene match: 6. The CDR3 sequence is 14 residues long. This CDR3 is CASSKTAGPGELFF. CDR3 nucleotides: TGCGCCAGCAGCAAGACAGCGGGACCCGGGGAGCTGTTTTTT.

V is TRBV5-1 and J is TRBJ2-7; possibly TRBD2 for D (6 bases). Germline lookup yields CDR1 SGHRS and CDR2 YFSETQ. The CDR3 is made up of 16 amino acids. V shed 0 bases and J shed 0 bases, with 13 bases lying between them. The DNA for the CDR3 is TGCGCCAGCAGCTTGGATACTAGCCAAAGCTCCTACGAGCAGTACTTC. It codes for CASSLDTSQSSYEQYF.

The chain carries TRBV5-6 and TRBJ2-3, with 10 nucleotides matching TRBD2. Germline-derived CDR1 and CDR2 are SGHDT and YYEEEE. J lost 0 bases, V lost 3 bases, and 4 bases had no gene match. CDR3 length equals 16 residues. CDR3 DNA sequence: TGTGCCAGCAGCTGGACTAGCGGAGCTAGCACAGATACGCAGTATTTT. It specifies CASSWTSGASTDTQYF. Supplemented by reference TRBV5-6 and TRBJ2-3, the full variable domain reads DAGVTQSPTHLIKTRGQQVTLRCSPKSGHDTVSWYQQALGQGPQFIFQYYEEEERQRGNFPDRFSGHQFPNYSSELNVNALLLGDSALYLCASSWTSGASTDTQYFGPGTRLTVL.

V usage is TRBV5-1 and J usage is TRBJ2-5; D possibly corresponds to TRBD2 (6 bases). CDR1 and CDR2 (germline): SGHRS, YFSETQ. This CDR3 spans 15 amino acids. Between the trimmed V and J ends, which lost 1 base and 3 bases, there was a span of 13 bases. CDR3 amino acids: CASSLLPGVEETQYF. CDR3 DNA: TGCGCCAGCAGCTTGCTTCCGGGAGTTGAAGAGACCCAGTACTTC.

The chain joins TRBV5-5 to TRBJ1-1, with TRBD1 matching 7 bases. CDR1 and CDR2 from the germline V gene are SGHKS and YYEKEE (reference sequence). The CDR3 contains 15 residues. Unmatched junction bases numbered 10, after V lost 4 bases and J lost 4 bases. CDR3 in DNA: TGTGCCAGCAGCCTGTGGGACAGCGAGGGCACTGAAGCTTTCTTT. This gives the protein CASSLWDSEGTEAFF.

The rearrangement links TRBV5-6 to TRBJ1-2, with D hard to call. In germline, CDR1 is SGHDT, CDR2 YYEEEE. Between the trimmed V and J ends, which lost 2 bases and 0 bases, there was a span of 8 bases. The CDR3 has 14 amino acids. CDR3 in DNA: TGTGCCAGCAGCTTCGGTTTGGCTAACTATGGCTACACCTTC. It codes for CASSFGLANYGYTF.

V usage is TRBV27 and J usage is TRBJ1-2; D unclear. The length of the CDR3 is 14 residues. CDR1 and CDR2 from the germline V gene are MNHEY and SMNVEV (reference sequence). V was pared by 6 bases and J by 3 bases, with 14 bases between. This CDR3 is CASRPFGEDYGYTF. DNA of the CDR3: TGTGCCAGCAGGCCGTTCGGGGAGGACTATGGCTACACCTTC.

The J gene is TRBJ2-3, the V gene TRBV28; 8 positions agree with TRBD1. CDR1 is MDHEN, CDR2 SYDVKM, per germline. The CDR3 is made up of 13 amino acids. Trimming removed 9 bases from V and 1 base from J; junction bases left unmatched: 3. The CDR3 bases are TGTGCCAGTTCGACAGGGGGCACAGATACGCAGTATTTT. This gives the protein CASSTGGTDTQYF.

The V gene is TRBV3-1 (or the pseudogene TRBV3-2), the J gene TRBJ2-7, with D possibly being TRBD1 (6 bases). The CDR3 consists of 14 residues. Germline CDR1 reads LGHDT; CDR2 reads YNNKEL (reference sequence). Deletions cut 4 bases from V and 2 bases from J, with 12 bases between. The CDR3 here is CASSRIQGPYEQYF. The CDR3 nucleotides are TGTGCCAGCAGCCGAATACAGGGCCCCTACGAGCAGTACTTC.

The chain is built from TRBV7-2 and TRBJ2-3, with 7 bases aligning to TRBD2. Germline loops: CDR1 SGHTA, CDR2 FQGNSA. The CDR3 totals 15 residues. With V trimmed by 0 bases and J by 6 bases, 6 bases remained unmatched. The CDR3 loop reads CASSLAGGRVDTQYF. CDR3 nucleotide sequence: TGTGCCAGCAGCTTAGCGGGCGGGAGAGTTGATACGCAGTATTTT.

The chain combines TRBV24-1 with TRBJ2-2, with 7 bases lining up with TRBD2. The germline V gene has CDR1 KGHDR and CDR2 SFDVKD. This CDR3 is 17 amino acids long. Unmatched junction bases numbered 7, after V lost 2 bases and J lost 2 bases. The CDR3: CATSDSSRDYNTGELFF. The CDR3 coding sequence is TGTGCCACCAGTGATTCGAGCCGGGACTATAACACCGGGGAGCTGTTTTTT.

The V gene is TRBV6-5, the J gene TRBJ1-2; D may be TRBD1 (5 bases). The germline CDR1 and CDR2 sequences are MNHEY and SVGAGI. Between the trimmed V and J ends, which lost 2 bases and 4 bases, there was a span of 8 bases. This CDR3 spans 13 amino acids. The CDR3 sequence: CASSYGGGYGYTF. For the CDR3, the DNA is TGTGCCAGCAGTTACGGCGGGGGCTATGGCTACACCTTC.

The CDR3 protein is CAWSAGGSGNTIYF. CDR3 DNA sequence: TGTGCCTGGAGTGCAGGGGGCTCCGGAAACACCATATATTTT. The V and J genes are TRBV30 and TRBJ1-3; 8 bases map to TRBD1. The CDR3 runs 14 residues. The V gene's germline CDR1 is GTSNPN and CDR2 SVGIG (reference sequence). Germline trimming cut 1 base from V and 4 bases from J; bases unmatched to any gene: 3.

This chain joins TRBV28 and TRBJ2-3; D is uncertain. From germline, CDR1 is MDHEN and CDR2 SYDVKM. V was clipped by 7 bases and J by 2 bases, with 16 bases between them. The CDR3 consists of 15 residues. This CDR3 is CASTSGGSYTDTQYF. CDR3 nucleotides: TGTGCCAGCACCTCCGGCGGATCTTACACAGATACGCAGTATTTT.

This clone was seen a single time. V is TRBV7-2 and J is TRBJ2-5, with 7 positions matching TRBD1. CDR1 SGHTA and CDR2 FQGNSA come from the germline V gene. The CDR3 loop spans 14 amino acids. The junction had 5 bases not matched to a gene; V was cut back by 2 bases and J by 5 bases. The CDR3 is CASSLTGVGETQYF. In DNA form, the CDR3 reads TGTGCCAGCAGCTTAACAGGGGTAGGGGAGACCCAGTACTTC.

V gene TRBV5-5 combines with J gene TRBJ2-2, with TRBD2 matching 7 bases. Germline assignment: CDR1 SGHKS and CDR2 YYEKEE (reference sequence). This CDR3 spans 15 amino acids. Trimming at V came to 3 bases and at J to 3 bases, leaving 5 bases not matched to a gene. This CDR3 is CASSSGGSYTGELFF. CDR3 nucleotides: TGTGCCAGCAGCTCGGGAGGCTCCTACACCGGGGAGCTGTTTTTT. Drawing the rest from reference TRBV5-5 and TRBJ2-2, the complete variable domain is DAGVTQSPTHLIKTRGQQVTLRCSPISGHKSVSWYQQVLGQGPQFIFQYYEKEERGRGNFPDRFSARQFPNYSSELNVNALLLGDSALYLCASSSGGSYTGELFFGEGSRLTVL.

The V call is TRBV3-1 (or the pseudogene TRBV3-2), the J call TRBJ2-7; unclear D gene. CDR1 and CDR2 from the germline V gene are LGHDT and YNNKEL (reference sequence). The CDR3 extends over 14 amino acids. V was pared by 0 bases and J by 2 bases, with 8 bases between. Here the CDR3 DNA reads TGTGCCAGCAGCCAAGACATACGGGCCTACGAGCAGTACTTC. Translating it yields CASSQDIRAYEQYF.

This clone was seen just once. CDR3 bases: TGTGCCAGCAGTGAGAGCGGGAGGGCCCACAATGAGCAGTTCTTC. Translation: CASSESGRAHNEQFF. This rearrangement joins TRBV6-1 to TRBJ2-1; TRBD2 matches 10 bases. Germline CDR1 reads MNHNS; CDR2 reads SASEGT. V dropped 3 bases and J dropped 5; count of bases not matched to a gene: 4. The CDR3 covers 15 residues.